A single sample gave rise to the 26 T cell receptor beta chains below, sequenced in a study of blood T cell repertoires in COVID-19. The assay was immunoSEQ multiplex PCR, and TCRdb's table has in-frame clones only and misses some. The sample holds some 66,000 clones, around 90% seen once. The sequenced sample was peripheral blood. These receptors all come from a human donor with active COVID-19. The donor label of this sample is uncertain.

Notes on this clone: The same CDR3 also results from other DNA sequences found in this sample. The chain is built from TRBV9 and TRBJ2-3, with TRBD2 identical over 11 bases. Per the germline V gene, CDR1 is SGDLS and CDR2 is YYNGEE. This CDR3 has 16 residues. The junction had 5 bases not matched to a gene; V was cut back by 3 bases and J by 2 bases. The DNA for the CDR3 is TGTGCCAGCAGCGGGGGGACTAGCGGTCTCACAGATACGCAGTATTTT. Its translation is CASSGGTSGLTDTQYF.

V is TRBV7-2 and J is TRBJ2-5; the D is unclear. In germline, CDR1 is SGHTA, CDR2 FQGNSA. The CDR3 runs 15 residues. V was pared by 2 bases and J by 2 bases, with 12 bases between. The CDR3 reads CASSLKNSPQETQYF. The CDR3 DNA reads TGTGCCAGCAGCTTAAAGAACAGCCCGCAAGAGACCCAGTACTTC.

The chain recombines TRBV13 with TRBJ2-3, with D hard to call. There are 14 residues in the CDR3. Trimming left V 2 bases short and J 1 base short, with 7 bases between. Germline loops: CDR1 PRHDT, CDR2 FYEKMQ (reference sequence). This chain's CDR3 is CASSLRGGTDTQYF. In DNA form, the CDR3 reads TGTGCCAGCAGCTTACGAGGTGGCACAGATACGCAGTATTTT.

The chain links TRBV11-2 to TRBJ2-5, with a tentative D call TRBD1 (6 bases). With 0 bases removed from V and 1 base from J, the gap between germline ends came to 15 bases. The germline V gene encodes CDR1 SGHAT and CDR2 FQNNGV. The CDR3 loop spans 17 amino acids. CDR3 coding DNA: TGTGCCAGCAGCTTAGATTTTCCCAGGGGTGTCCAAGAGACCCAGTACTTC. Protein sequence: CASSLDFPRGVQETQYF.

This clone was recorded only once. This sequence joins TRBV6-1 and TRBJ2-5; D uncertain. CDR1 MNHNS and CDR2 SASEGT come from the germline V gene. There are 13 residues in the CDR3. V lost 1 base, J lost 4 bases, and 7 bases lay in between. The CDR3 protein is CASSEGSRETQYF. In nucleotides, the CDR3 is TGTGCCAGCAGTGAAGGGTCCAGAGAGACCCAGTACTTC.

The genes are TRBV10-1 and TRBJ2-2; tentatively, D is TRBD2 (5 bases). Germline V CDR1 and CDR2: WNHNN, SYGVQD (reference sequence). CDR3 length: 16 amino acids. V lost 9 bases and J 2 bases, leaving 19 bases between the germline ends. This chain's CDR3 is CASPILPGSNTGELFF. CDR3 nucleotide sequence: TGCGCCAGTCCTATTCTTCCGGGATCTAACACCGGGGAGCTGTTTTTT.

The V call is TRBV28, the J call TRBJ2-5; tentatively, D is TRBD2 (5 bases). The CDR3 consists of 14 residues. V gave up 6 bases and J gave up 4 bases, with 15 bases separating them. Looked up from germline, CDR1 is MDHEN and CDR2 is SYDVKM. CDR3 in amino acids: CASSLSGWGETQYF. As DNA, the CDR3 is TGTGCCAGCAGCCTCTCGGGGTGGGGAGAGACCCAGTACTTC.

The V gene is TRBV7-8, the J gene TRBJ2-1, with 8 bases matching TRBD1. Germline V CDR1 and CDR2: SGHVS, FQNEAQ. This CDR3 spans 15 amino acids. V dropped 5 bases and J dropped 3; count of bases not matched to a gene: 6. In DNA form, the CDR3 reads TGTGCCAGCAGCGCCCGGGACAGGAACTACAATGAGCAGTTCTTC. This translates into CASSARDRNYNEQFF.

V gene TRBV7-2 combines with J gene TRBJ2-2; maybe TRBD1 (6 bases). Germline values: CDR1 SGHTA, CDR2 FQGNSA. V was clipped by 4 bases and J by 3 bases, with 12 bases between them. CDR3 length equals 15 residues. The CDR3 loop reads CASSSADSYTGELFF. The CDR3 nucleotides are TGTGCCAGCAGCTCCGCGGACAGTTACACCGGGGAGCTGTTTTTT.

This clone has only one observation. In DNA form, the CDR3 reads TGTGCCAGCAGCCAGACTAGACTAGCGGGAGTTGAGGTATATACGCAGTATTTT. Translated: CASSQTRLAGVEVYTQYF. V gene TRBV14 combines with J gene TRBJ2-3; 12 nucleotides agree with TRBD2. The CDR3 loop spans 18 amino acids. The junction had 14 bases not matched to a gene; V was cut back by 3 bases and J by 7 bases. Germline CDR1 SGHDN, CDR2 FVKESK.

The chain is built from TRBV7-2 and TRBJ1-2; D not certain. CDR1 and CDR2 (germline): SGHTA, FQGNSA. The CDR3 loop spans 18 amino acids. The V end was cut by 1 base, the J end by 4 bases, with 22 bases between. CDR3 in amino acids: CASSLGSIGVLLIYGYTF. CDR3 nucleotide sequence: TGTGCCAGCAGCTTAGGATCAATAGGAGTCCTTTTAATCTATGGCTACACCTTC.

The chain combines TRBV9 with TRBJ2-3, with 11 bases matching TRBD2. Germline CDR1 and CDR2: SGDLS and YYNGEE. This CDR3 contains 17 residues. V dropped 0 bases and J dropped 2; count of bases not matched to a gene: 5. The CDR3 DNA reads TGTGCCAGCAGCGTAGGGGCTAGCGGGGGGTTCACAGATACGCAGTATTTT. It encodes CASSVGASGGFTDTQYF.

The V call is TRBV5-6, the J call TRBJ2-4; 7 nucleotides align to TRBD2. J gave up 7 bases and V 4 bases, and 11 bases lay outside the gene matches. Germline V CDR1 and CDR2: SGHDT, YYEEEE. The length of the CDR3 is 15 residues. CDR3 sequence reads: CASSPGRTYRNIQYF. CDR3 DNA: TGTGCCAGCAGCCCCGGGAGGACTTACAGGAACATTCAGTACTTC.

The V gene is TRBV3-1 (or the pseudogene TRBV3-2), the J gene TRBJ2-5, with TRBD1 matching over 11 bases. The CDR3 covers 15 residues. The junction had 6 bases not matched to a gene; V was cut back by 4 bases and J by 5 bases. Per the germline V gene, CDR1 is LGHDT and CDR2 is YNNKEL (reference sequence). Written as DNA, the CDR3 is TGTGCCAGCAGCCCCTGGGGACAGGGGGGTGAGACCCAGTACTTC. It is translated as CASSPWGQGGETQYF.

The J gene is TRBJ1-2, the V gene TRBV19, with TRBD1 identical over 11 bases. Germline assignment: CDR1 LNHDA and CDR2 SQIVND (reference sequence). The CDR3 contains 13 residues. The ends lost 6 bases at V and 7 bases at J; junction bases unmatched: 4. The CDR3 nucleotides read TGTGCCAGTAGGGGACAGGGGGTATCTGGCTACACCTTC. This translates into CASRGQGVSGYTF.

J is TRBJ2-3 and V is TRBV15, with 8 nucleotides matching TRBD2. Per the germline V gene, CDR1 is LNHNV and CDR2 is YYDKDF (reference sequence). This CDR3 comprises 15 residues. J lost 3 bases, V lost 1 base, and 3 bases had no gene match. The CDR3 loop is CATSRAGGPTDTQYF. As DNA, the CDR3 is TGTGCCACCAGCAGAGCGGGAGGGCCAACAGATACGCAGTATTTT.

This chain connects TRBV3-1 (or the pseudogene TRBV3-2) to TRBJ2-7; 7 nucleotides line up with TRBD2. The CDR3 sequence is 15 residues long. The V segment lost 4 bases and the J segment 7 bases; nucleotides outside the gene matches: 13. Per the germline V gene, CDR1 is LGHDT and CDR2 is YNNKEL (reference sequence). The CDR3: CASSLPAGPTREQYF. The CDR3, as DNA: TGTGCCAGCAGCCTCCCAGCGGGGCCAACGAGGGAGCAGTACTTC.

The DNA of the CDR3 is TGTGCCAGCAGTTACCGGCGGAAGGGGTCCGATGAGCAGTTCTTC. This gives the protein CASSYRRKGSDEQFF. The gene calls are TRBV6-7 and TRBJ2-1; perhaps TRBD1 as D (5 bases). TRBV6-7 is known as an ORF, though its function is uncertain. The CDR3 contains 15 residues. With 2 bases removed from V and 8 bases from J, the gap between germline ends came to 16 bases.

CDR3 protein: CASSIGGSLSEQYF. In DNA, the CDR3 is TGTGCCAGTAGTATAGGGGGCAGCCTTAGCGAGCAGTACTTC. V is TRBV19 and J is TRBJ2-7; D may be TRBD1 (5 bases). The ends were cut back, 1 base at V and 6 bases at J, with 13 bases in the middle. Germline V CDR1 and CDR2: LNHDA, SQIVND (reference sequence). The CDR3 is 14 residues long.

The CDR3 loop is CASSRTSGTNTGELFF. DNA for the CDR3: TGTGCCAGCAGCCGGACTAGCGGGACGAACACCGGGGAGCTGTTTTTT. The genes are TRBV7-8 and TRBJ2-2; 12 bases line up with TRBD2. Trimming took 5 bases from V and 0 from J; bases not matched to a gene: 1. Germline values: CDR1 SGHVS, CDR2 FQNEAQ. The CDR3 extends over 16 amino acids.

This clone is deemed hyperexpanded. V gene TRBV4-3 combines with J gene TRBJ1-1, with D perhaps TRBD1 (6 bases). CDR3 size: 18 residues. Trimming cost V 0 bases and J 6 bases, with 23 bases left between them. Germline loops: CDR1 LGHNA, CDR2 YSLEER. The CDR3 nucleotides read TGCGCCAGCAGCCAAGACGGACAAAATGAGGACAGCCAGGCTGAAGCTTTCTTT. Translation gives CASSQDGQNEDSQAEAFF.

As DNA, the CDR3 is TGTGCCAGCAGCGTAGCGGGTCTTAGCGCAGATACGCAGTATTTT. This encodes CASSVAGLSADTQYF. This chain links TRBV9 with TRBJ2-3, with D perhaps matching TRBD2 (5 bases). Germline assignment: CDR1 SGDLS and CDR2 YYNGEE. Trimming took 0 bases from V and 4 from J, leaving 12 bases between them. The CDR3 runs to 15 residues.

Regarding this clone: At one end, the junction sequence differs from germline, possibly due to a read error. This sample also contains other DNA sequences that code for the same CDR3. The CDR3 coding sequence is TGTGCCAGCAGCTTAAGGGGGCGCGGCACTGAGGCTTTCTTT. Amino acids: CASSLRGRGTEAFF. The chain carries TRBV7-2 and TRBJ1-1; TRBD1 aligns across 7 bases. Germline assignment: CDR1 SGHTA and CDR2 FQGNSA. The CDR3 spans 14 residues.

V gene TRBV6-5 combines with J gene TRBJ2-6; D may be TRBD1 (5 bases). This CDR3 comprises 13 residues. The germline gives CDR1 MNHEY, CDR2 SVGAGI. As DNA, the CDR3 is TGTGCAGGGGCCCTCTCTGGGGCCAACGTCCTGACTTTC. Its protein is CAGALSGANVLTF.

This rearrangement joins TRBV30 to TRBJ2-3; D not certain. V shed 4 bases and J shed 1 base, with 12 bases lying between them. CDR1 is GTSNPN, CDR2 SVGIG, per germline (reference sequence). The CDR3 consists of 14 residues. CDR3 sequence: CAWKLRLGTDTQYF. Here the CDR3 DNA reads TGTGCCTGGAAACTCCGCTTGGGCACAGATACGCAGTATTTT.

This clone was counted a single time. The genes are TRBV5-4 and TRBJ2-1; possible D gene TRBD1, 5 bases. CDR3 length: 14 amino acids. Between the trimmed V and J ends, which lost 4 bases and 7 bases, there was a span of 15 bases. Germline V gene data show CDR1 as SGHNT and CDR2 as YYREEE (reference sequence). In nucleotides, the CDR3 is TGTGCCAGCAGCCGATTGGCCAGGGCTAATGAGCAGTTCTTC. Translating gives CASSRLARANEQFF.